Detailed here is one T cell receptor (beta chain). The antigen this receptor binds is unknown. No per-base quality is available; no much larger clone lies one base away. The germline V gene sets CDR1 to KGHDR and CDR2 to SFDVKD. The CDR3 sequence holds 16 residues, the cysteine and phenylalanine included. The DNA shown is the 48-base CDR3, in frame from base 1. V loses 0 bases, J loses 6 bases, and the germline ends lie 14 bases apart. These data belong to a study of blood T cell repertoires in COVID-19 (dated by TCRdb to about 2020). In the study overall: Collaborator samples came from the United States, Italy and Spain and covered acute and convalescent phases of COVID-19. The material from the prospective study consisted of cDNA or gDNA derived from T cells, B-cell-depleted T cells, or PBMCs. The dataset comprised deeply sampled blood TCRbeta repertoires from subjects exposed to, actively infected with, or recovered from COVID-19. The repertoires were released in a freely available public database intended as a resource for research on the immune response to SARS-CoV-2. Samples were obtained from the ongoing ImmuneRACE study (first 160 participants) and from some 1,300 subjects provided by 6 global collaborators. The sample metadata nearly always contained a de-identified subject ID, COVID-19 status, age in years and sex. Where available, HLA class I and class II types were taken from metadata supplied by the sample provider and were not determined by assay-based typing.

Collaborating institutions collected whole blood in K2EDTA tubes following their own protocols. For TCRbeta analysis, collaborators shipped samples in one of three forms: frozen whole blood, isolated PBMCs, or DNA extracted from either of those sample types. The investigation overall reported the following: The amount of clinical and demographic metadata varied by source and participant and was provided uncurated.

TCRbeta CDR3 regions were amplified from genomic DNA using the immunoSEQ Assay, a bias-controlled multiplex PCR. The source study handled its data this way. The number of nucleated cells in each sample was estimated from the amplification of reference gene primers within the assay. To quantify the absolute abundance of each unique TCRbeta CDR3 rearrangement, sequence reads were collapsed and filtered. For each sample, productive Simpson clonality was calculated by taking the square root of Simpson's diversity index across productive rearrangements. Held by TCRdb, this immuneACCESS table contains in-frame sequences only and omits some clones. Under half of the omission traces to an unresolved V gene where checked; the cause of the rest is unknown. That table is the source of V, J and clone size, and D and trimming were worked out from the DNA. In this sample the table shows about 670,000 clones, around 90% of which occur a single time. Under 0.3% of the sample is held by the ten biggest clonotypes.

The receptor's source is a woman aged 18 to 35 with acute or convalescent COVID-19. This sequence uses TRBV24-1 and TRBJ2-1, with TRBD1 as a weak D call on 6 bases. Sequenced: peripheral blood. The encoded CDR3 is CATSDLTDRGSNEQFF. The nucleotide sequence is TGTGCCACCAGTGATTTGACGGACAGAGGAAGCAATGAGCAGTTCTTC.